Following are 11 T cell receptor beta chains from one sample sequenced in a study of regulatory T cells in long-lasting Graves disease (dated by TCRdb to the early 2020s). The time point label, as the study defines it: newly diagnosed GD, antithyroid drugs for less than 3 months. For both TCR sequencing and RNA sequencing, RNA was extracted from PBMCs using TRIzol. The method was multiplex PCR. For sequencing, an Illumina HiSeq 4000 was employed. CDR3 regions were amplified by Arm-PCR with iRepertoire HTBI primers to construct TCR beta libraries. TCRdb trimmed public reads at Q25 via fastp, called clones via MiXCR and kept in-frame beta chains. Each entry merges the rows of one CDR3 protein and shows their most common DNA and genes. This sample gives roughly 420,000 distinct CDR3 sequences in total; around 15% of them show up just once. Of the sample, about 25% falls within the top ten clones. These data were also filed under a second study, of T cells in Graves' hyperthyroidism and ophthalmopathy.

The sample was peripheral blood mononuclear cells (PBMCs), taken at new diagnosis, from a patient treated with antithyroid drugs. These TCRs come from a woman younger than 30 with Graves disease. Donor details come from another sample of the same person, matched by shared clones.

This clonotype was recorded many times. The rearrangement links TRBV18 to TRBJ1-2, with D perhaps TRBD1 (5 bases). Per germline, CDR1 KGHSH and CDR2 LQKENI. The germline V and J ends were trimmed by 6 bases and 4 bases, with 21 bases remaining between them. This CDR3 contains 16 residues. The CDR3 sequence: CASSAAGHGVGYGYTF. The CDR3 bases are TGTGCCAGCTCTGCGGCAGGACACGGGGTTGGCTATGGCTACACCTTC.

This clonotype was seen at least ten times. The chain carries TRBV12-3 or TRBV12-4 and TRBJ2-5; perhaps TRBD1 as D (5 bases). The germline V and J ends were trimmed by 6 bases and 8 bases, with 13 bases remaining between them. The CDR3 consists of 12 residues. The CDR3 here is CASSFSRETQYF. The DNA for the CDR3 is TGTGCCAGCAGCTTCTCCAGGGAAACCCAGTACTTC.

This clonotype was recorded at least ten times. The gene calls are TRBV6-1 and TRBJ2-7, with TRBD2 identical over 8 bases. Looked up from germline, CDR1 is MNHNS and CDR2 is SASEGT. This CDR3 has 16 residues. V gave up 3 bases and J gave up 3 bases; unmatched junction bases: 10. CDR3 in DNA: TGTGCCAGCAGTGAGGGGATAGGACTAGCCGGCTACGAGCAGTACTTC. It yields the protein CASSEGIGLAGYEQYF.

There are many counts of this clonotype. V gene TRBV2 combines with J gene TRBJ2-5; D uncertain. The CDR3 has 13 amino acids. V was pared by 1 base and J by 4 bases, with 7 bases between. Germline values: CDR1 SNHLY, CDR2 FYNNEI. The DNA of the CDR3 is TGTGCCAGCAGTGAAGTGGTCAGAGAGACCCAGTACTTC. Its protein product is CASSEVVRETQYF. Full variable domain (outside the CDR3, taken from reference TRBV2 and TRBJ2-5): EPEVTQTPSHQVTQMGQEVILRCVPISNHLYFYWYRQILGQKVEFLVSFYNNEISEKSEIFDDQFSVERPDGSNFTLKIRSTKLEDSAMYFCASSEVVRETQYFGPGTRLLVL.

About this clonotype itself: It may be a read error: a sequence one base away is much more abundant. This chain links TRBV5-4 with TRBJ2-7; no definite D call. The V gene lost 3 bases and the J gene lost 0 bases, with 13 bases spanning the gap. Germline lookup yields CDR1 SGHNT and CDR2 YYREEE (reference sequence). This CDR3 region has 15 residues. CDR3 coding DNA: TGTGCCAGCAGCTCGCCGGGCGGAAGCTCCTACGAGCAGTACTTC. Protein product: CASSSPGGSSYEQYF.

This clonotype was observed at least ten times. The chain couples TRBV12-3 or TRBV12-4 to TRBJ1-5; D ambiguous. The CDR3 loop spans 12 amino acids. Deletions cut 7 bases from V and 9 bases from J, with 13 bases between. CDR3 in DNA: TGTGCCAGCACCTCTCTGGGATCGCCCCAGCATTTT. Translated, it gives CASTSLGSPQHF.

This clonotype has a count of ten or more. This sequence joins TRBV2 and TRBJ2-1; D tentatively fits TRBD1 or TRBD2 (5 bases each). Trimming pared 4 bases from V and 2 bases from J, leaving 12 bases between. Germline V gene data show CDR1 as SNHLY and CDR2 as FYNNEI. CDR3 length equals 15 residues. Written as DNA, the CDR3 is TGTGCCAGCAGTGGGGGGTATCCTACCTACAATGAGCAGTTCTTC. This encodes CASSGGYPTYNEQFF.

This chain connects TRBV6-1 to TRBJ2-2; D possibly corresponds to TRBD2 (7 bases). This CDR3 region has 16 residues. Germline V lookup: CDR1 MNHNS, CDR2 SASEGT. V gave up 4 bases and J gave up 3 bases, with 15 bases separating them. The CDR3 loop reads CASSAPREGDTGELFF. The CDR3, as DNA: TGTGCCAGCAGTGCCCCAAGGGAGGGGGACACCGGGGAGCTGTTTTTT.

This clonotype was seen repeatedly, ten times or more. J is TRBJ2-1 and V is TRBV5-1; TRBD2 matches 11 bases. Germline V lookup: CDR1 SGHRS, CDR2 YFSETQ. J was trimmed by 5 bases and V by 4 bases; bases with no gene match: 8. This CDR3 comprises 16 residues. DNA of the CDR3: TGCGCCAGCAGCAGGTTAGCGGGAGGGTTTGACAATGAGCAGTTCTTC. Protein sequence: CASSRLAGGFDNEQFF.

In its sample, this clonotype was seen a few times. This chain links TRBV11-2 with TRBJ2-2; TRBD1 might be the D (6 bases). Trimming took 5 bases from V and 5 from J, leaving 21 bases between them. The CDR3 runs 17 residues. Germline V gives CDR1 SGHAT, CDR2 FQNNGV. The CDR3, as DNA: TGTGCCAGCAGCACGCGTTCGTGGACAGCCAAGACCGGGGAGCTGTTTTTT. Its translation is CASSTRSWTAKTGELFF.

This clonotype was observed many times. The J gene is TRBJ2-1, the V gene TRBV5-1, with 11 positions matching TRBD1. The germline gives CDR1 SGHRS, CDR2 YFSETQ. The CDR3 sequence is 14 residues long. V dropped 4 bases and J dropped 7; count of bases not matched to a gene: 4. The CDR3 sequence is CASSHGQGANEQFF. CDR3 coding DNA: TGCGCCAGCAGCCACGGACAGGGGGCTAATGAGCAGTTCTTC.